What follows is one TCR beta chain and its context. What it recognizes is unknown. CDR3 length: 14 amino acids. V lost 2 bases and J lost 5; bases outside the gene matches: 4. The V gene's germline CDR1 is LGHNA and CDR2 YSLEER. This record comes from a study of pediatric ulcerative colitis. Overall study findings and caveats: Repertoires came from total lymphocyte DNA, not specific subsets.

Samples were sequenced at Survey level, maximum 500,000 reads. Sequencing was performed with immunoSEQ multiplex PCR; in TCRdb, only in-frame clones are kept and a portion is missing. The sample lists about 5,800 clones; roughly nine tenths were seen once. V and J are TRBV4-3 and TRBJ2-7; 9 positions agree with TRBD2. Sequenced material: blood. This TCR was recovered from a girl aged 5-17 years who was a control in a study of pediatric ulcerative colitis. CDR3 sequence: CASSQLAGPHEQYF. The CDR3 region has the DNA TGCGCCAGCAGCCAACTAGCGGGACCCCACGAGCAGTACTTC.